This T cell receptor beta chain is from a study of T cells in tuberculosis. Overall study: This South African cohort compared adolescents with or without latent tuberculosis against adults with active tuberculosis.

The study's findings and limits: Active tuberculosis TCR-alpha repertoires lay closer to GMM-specific TCRs than IGRA-negative controls, suggesting clonal expansion.

A word on this clone: Its specificity is not known.

TCRdb's copy holds only in-frame clones and misses some; the assay was immunoSEQ multiplex PCR. The sample lists 35,000 to 50,000 clones, roughly 94% occurring once. At study entry, adolescents had tuberculin skin tests and IGRA screening. The sample comprised PBMCs. This clonotype was sampled from a donor aged 10-35 years with latent tuberculosis or without tuberculosis infection. Some clones in this sample may be carry-over from other donors' samples.

The CDR3 sequence: CASSLSGNEQFF. Written as DNA, the CDR3 is TGTGCCAGCAGCTTAAGCGGTAATGAGCAGTTCTTC. The chain has TRBV7-3 and TRBJ2-1; D gene unclear. Germline CDR1 and CDR2: SGHTA and FQGTGA. V lost 1 base and J lost 7, with 5 bases in between. The CDR3 totals 12 residues.